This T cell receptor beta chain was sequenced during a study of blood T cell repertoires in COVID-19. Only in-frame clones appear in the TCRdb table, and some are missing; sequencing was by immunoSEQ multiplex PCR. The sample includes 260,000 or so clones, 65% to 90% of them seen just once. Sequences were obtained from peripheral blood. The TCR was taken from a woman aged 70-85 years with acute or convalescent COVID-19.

The CDR3 bases are TGCGCCAGCAGTGTGACTAGCGGGGGGTTGAAGACCCAGTACTTC. It specifies CASSVTSGGLKTQYF. The chain combines TRBV10-1 with TRBJ2-5; 13 nucleotides match TRBD2. The germline CDR1 and CDR2 sequences are WNHNN and SYGVQD (reference sequence). CDR3 size: 15 residues. The ends lost 4 bases at V and 6 bases at J; junction bases unmatched: 5.